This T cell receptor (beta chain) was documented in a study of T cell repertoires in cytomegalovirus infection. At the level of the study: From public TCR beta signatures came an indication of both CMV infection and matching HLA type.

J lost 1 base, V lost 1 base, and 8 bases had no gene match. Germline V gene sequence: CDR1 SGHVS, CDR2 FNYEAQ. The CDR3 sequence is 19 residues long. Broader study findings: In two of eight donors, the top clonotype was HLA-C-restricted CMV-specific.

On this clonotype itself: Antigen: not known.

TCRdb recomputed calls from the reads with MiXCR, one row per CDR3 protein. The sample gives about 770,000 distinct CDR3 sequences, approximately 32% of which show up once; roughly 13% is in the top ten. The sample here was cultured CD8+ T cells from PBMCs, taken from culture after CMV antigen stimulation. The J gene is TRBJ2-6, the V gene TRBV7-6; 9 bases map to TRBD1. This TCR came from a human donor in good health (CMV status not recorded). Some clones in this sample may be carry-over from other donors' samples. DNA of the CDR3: TGTGCCAGCAGCTTAGAACTGGACAGGGGTTTGTCTGGGGCCAACGTCCTGACTTTC. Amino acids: CASSLELDRGLSGANVLTF.